This T cell receptor (beta chain) was found in a study of regulatory T cells in long-lasting Graves disease. Specified time point: newly diagnosed GD, antithyroid drugs for less than 3 months. The TCR library was made from RNA that had been extracted from PBMCs in TRIzol. V lost 2 bases and J 4 bases, leaving 9 bases between the germline ends. From germline, CDR1 is LGHDT and CDR2 YNNKEL (reference sequence). This CDR3 has 14 amino acids. This clonotype has a count of ten or more. Both iRepertoire HTBI primers and Arm-PCR of CDR3 regions were used to build the TCR beta libraries. TCRdb itself ran the multiplex PCR reads through MiXCR, one entry per CDR3 protein. The sample comprises 350,000 to 500,000 distinct CDR3 sequences, roughly 15% of which are singletons, and around 11% rests with the top ten. The same data also went into a second study, on T cells in Graves' hyperthyroidism and ophthalmopathy. That source reports: It was uncontrolled infection, other autoimmune disease, pregnancy or lactation that excluded patients. The HTBI primer set served for first-round RT-PCR of the TCR CDR3.

This sequence was found in a woman younger than 45 with Graves disease. The sample consisted of peripheral blood mononuclear cells (PBMCs), taken at new diagnosis, from a patient treated with antithyroid drugs. The V and J genes are TRBV3-1 and TRBJ2-1, with D hard to call. The CDR3 DNA sequence: TGTGCCAGCAGCCAATTTTCGCGGTACAATGAGCAGTTCTTC. Protein sequence: CASSQFSRYNEQFF.